A selection of T cell receptor beta chains follows, all from one sample in a study of early T cells in non-severe SARS-CoV-2 infection. Using its own MiXCR run on the 5' RACE reads, TCRdb lists one record per CDR3 protein. Here the sample spans 75,000 to 90,000 distinct CDR3 sequences, 15% being singletons. The sample was whole blood. The receptor source for this set is an adult who was a healthcare worker with PCR-confirmed SARS-CoV-2 infection or an uninfected control (not recorded which). Both conserved end residues are part of each CDR3. The D gene is left open where the match is weak. Where a row states a size, it is once, few, many or the class of an expanded clone; other rows omit it.

>TRBJ2-2|TRBV29-1|once|NA
CSVEELAGELFF
TGCAGCGTTGAAGAACTAGCCGGGGAGCTGTTTTTT
>TRBJ2-7|TRBV3-1|few|TRBD2
CASSPGLAGDFYEQYF
TGTGCCAGCAGCCCCGGACTAGCGGGAGATTTCTACGAGCAGTACTTC
>TRBJ1-2|TRBV28|few|TRBD1
CASRVRGGYTF
TGTGCCAGCAGAGTCAGGGGGGGCTACACCTTC
>TRBJ2-7|TRBV20-1|NA|NA
CSARRVSEQYF
TGCAGTGCTAGGCGAGTAAGCGAGCAGTACTTC
>TRBJ2-7|TRBV20-1|few|NA
CSAGDGGRRTYEQYF
TGCAGTGCCGGTGACGGAGGGAGGCGTACCTACGAGCAGTACTTC
>TRBJ1-1|TRBV6-1|few|NA
CASSDSGRGHTEAFF
TGTGCCAGCAGTGATTCTGGGCGAGGGCACACTGAAGCTTTCTTT
>TRBJ2-3|TRBV20-1|many|TRBD1
CSAPGTGGGDTQYF
TGCAGTGCACCCGGGACAGGGGGTGGAGATACGCAGTATTTT
>TRBJ2-2|TRBV4-1|NA|TRBD1
CASSQDSSGTAFPGELFF
TGCGCCAGCAGCCAAGATAGCTCCGGGACAGCCTTTCCCGGGGAGCTGTTTTTT
>TRBJ2-5|TRBV23-1|few|TRBD1
CASSQDPGQLKETQYF
TGCGCCAGCAGTCAGGATCCGGGACAGCTAAAAGAGACCCAGTACTTC
>TRBJ2-3|TRBV12-3/TRBV12-4|once|NA
CASSLILDTQYF
TGTGCCAGCAGTTTGATACTCGATACGCAGTATTTT
>TRBJ2-3|TRBV10-3|NA|NA
CAISERYTQYF
TGTGCCATCAGTGAGCGATATACGCAGTATTTT
>TRBJ2-2|TRBV7-9|many|NA
CASSFFGELFF
TGTGCCAGCAGCTTCTTCGGGGAGCTGTTTTTT
>TRBJ2-7|TRBV21-1|NA|NA
CASSGSSRGLAGGEEQYF
TGTGCCAGCAGCGGATCGAGCCGGGGACTAGCGGGAGGAGAAGAGCAGTACTTC
>TRBJ2-7|TRBV6-5|NA|TRBD2
CASSLHGVAGRKKEQYF
TGTGCCAGCAGTTTACACGGAGTAGCGGGCAGGAAGAAAGAGCAGTACTTC
>TRBJ2-1|TRBV7-9|NA|NA
CASSLLGASDEQFF
TGTGCCAGCAGCTTACTCGGGGCTAGTGATGAGCAGTTCTTC
>TRBJ2-5|TRBV10-1|few|NA
CASSAGGETQYF
TGCGCCAGCAGTGCTGGGGGGGAGACCCAGTACTTC
>TRBJ1-5|TRBV12-3/TRBV12-4|many|NA
CASSPGGPQHF
TGTGCCAGCAGTCCTGGGGGACCCCAGCATTTT
>TRBJ1-2|TRBV28|once|NA
CASKLGQALNYGYTF
TGTGCCAGCAAGCTGGGCCAGGCTCTTAACTATGGCTACACCTTC
>TRBJ2-1|TRBV28|NA|NA
CASSFGGNNEQFF
TGTGCCAGCAGTTTTGGGGGAAACAATGAGCAGTTCTTC
>TRBJ2-1|TRBV6-5|many|TRBD2
CASSYGLSSGRGDSYNEQFF
TGTGCCAGCAGTTATGGTCTTTCTAGCGGGAGGGGGGACTCCTACAATGAGCAGTTCTTC
>TRBJ2-7|TRBV10-3|many|TRBD1
CAISASGTGDYEQYF
TGTGCCATCAGTGCCTCCGGGACAGGGGATTACGAGCAGTACTTC
>TRBJ2-3|TRBV20-1|few|NA
CSARRTATDTQYF
TGCAGTGCTAGGCGCACGGCCACAGATACGCAGTATTTT
>TRBJ1-1|TRBV7-6|few|NA
CASSPGGPNTEAFF
TGTGCCAGCAGCCCTGGGGGGCCGAACACTGAAGCTTTCTTT
>TRBJ2-3|TRBV11-2|NA|TRBD2
CASSFYTAGGQADTQYF
TGTGCCAGCAGCTTTTACACCGCGGGAGGGCAGGCAGATACGCAGTATTTT
>TRBJ2-5|TRBV11-2|NA|NA
CASSLEGLLQETQYF
TGTGCCAGCAGCTTAGAGGGACTGCTACAAGAGACCCAGTACTTC
>TRBJ2-7|TRBV18|NA|NA
CASSPPASSYEQYF
TGTGCCAGCTCACCACCGGCCAGTTCCTACGAGCAGTACTTC
>TRBJ2-1|TRBV18|many|NA
CASSALGTGYSYNEQFF
TGTGCCAGCTCCGCCTTAGGGACGGGTTACTCCTACAATGAGCAGTTCTTC
>TRBJ2-1|TRBV18|NA|TRBD2
CASSITLAGSSAFYNEQFF
TGTGCCAGCTCAATTACACTAGCGGGATCTTCCGCGTTCTACAATGAGCAGTTCTTC
>TRBJ2-7|TRBV20-1|NA|TRBD1
CSASSGTELYEQYF
TGCAGTGCTAGCTCCGGGACAGAACTATACGAGCAGTACTTC
>TRBJ2-3|TRBV10-3|NA|TRBD2
CAITRAGVTDTQYF
TGTGCCATCACCCGGGCGGGAGTAACGGATACGCAGTATTTT
>TRBJ2-5|TRBV9|few|NA
CASSEGETQYF
TGTGCCAGCAGCGAGGGGGAGACCCAGTACTTC
>TRBJ2-1|TRBV15|NA|TRBD2
CATRAGASFNEQFF
TGTGCCACCAGAGCGGGAGCTTCCTTCAATGAGCAGTTCTTC
>TRBJ2-5|TRBV6-1|many|NA
CASTYHETQYF
TGTGCCAGCACGTACCACGAGACCCAGTACTTC
>TRBJ2-7|TRBV10-1|NA|NA
CASSDSSYEQYF
TGCGCCAGCAGCGACAGCTCCTACGAGCAGTACTTC
>TRBJ2-5|TRBV11-2|NA|NA
CASRPGLYQETQYF
TGTGCCAGCAGGCCGGGGCTGTACCAAGAGACCCAGTACTTC
>TRBJ1-1|TRBV5-1|few|NA
CASSLVANTEAFF
TGCGCCAGCAGCTTGGTGGCGAACACTGAAGCTTTCTTT
>TRBJ2-7|TRBV5-1|few|NA
CASSLEWSNEQYF
TGCGCCAGCAGCTTGGAATGGTCCAACGAGCAGTACTTC
>TRBJ2-7|TRBV6-5|few|NA
CASSYAGIRSTYEQYF
TGTGCCAGCAGTTACGCAGGGATAAGGTCTACCTACGAGCAGTACTTC
>TRBJ2-1|TRBV2|NA|TRBD2
CASRSGSFHEQFF
TGTGCCAGCAGGAGCGGGAGTTTCCATGAGCAGTTCTTC
>TRBJ2-4|TRBV6-2/TRBV6-3|NA|TRBD1
CASSYSPPGTGGEIQYF
TGTGCCAGCAGTTACTCTCCCCCCGGGACAGGGGGCGAAATTCAGTACTTC
>TRBJ2-7|TRBV6-4|NA|TRBD1
CASSPGQGADEQYF
TGTGCCAGCAGCCCGGGACAGGGGGCCGACGAGCAGTACTTC
>TRBJ2-5|TRBV7-2|NA|NA
CASSKDTPRGTQYF
TGTGCCAGCAGCAAGGACACCCCCAGAGGGACCCAGTACTTC
>TRBJ2-5|TRBV5-5|few|TRBD1
CASSLGQAGGETQYF
TGTGCCAGCAGCTTAGGACAGGCCGGAGGAGAGACCCAGTACTTC
>TRBJ2-5|TRBV7-2|NA|NA
CASSLGTQETQYF
TGTGCCAGCAGCTTAGGGACACAAGAGACCCAGTACTTC
>TRBJ2-1|TRBV7-9|NA|NA
CASSLEAARLRGYEQFF
TGTGCCAGCAGCTTAGAAGCCGCTCGACTACGTGGATATGAGCAGTTCTTC
>TRBJ2-1|TRBV6-1|NA|NA
CASGTGRDNEQFF
TGTGCCAGCGGCACAGGGAGAGACAATGAGCAGTTCTTC
>TRBJ2-1|TRBV6-6|many|TRBD2
CASRGTGTRIYNEQFF
TGTGCCAGCAGGGGAACCGGGACTAGGATCTACAATGAGCAGTTCTTC
>TRBJ1-1|TRBV29-1|many|NA
CSVRQTGNTEAFF
TGCAGCGTTAGACAGACAGGGAACACTGAAGCTTTCTTT
>TRBJ2-1|TRBV7-2|NA|TRBD2
CASSRGLAGGPWNEQFF
TGTGCCAGCAGCCGGGGACTAGCGGGAGGGCCTTGGAATGAGCAGTTTTTC